This T cell receptor beta chain was obtained from a study of identical twins. Germline CDR1 and CDR2: DFQATT and SNEGSKA (reference sequence). CDR3 length: 14 residues. V lost 3 bases and J lost 3; bases outside the gene matches: 5. TCRdb re-called the 5' RACE reads through MiXCR, storing one row per CDR3 protein. Of about 530,000 distinct CDR3 sequences in the sample, about a fifth were seen once. This clonotype was detected only a few times. This sample was shared with a second study, whose subject was yellow fever vaccine responses in identical twins.

This sequence was found in a woman aged 18-35 years in good health. The rearrangement uses TRBV20-1 and TRBJ2-5; TRBD1 matches at 9 bases. The sequencing input was CD4+ T cells sorted from blood. Here the CDR3 DNA reads TGCAGTGCTAGCGGGACAGGGAAGAAAGAGACCCAGTACTTC. Translation gives CSASGTGKKETQYF.